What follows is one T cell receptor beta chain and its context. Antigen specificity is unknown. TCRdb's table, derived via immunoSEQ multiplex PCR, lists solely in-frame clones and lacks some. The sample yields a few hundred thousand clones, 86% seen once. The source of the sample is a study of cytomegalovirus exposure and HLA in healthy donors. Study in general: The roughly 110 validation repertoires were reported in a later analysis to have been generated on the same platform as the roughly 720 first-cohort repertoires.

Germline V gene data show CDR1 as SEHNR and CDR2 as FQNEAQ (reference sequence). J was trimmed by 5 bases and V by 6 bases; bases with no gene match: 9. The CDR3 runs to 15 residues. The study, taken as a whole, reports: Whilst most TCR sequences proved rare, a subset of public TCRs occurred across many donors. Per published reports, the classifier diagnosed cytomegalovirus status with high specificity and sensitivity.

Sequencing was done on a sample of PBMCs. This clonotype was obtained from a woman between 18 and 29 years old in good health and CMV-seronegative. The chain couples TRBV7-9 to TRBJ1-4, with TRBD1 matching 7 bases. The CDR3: CASSPGDSKNEKLFF. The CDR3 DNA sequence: TGTGCCAGCAGTCCCGGGGACAGTAAGAATGAAAAACTGTTTTTT. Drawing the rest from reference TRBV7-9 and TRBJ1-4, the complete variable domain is DTGVSQNPRHKITKRGQNVTFRCDPISEHNRLYWYRQTLGQGPEFLTYFQNEAQLEKSRLLSDRFSAERPKGSFSTLEIQRTEQGDSAMYLCASSPGDSKNEKLFFGSGTQLSVL.